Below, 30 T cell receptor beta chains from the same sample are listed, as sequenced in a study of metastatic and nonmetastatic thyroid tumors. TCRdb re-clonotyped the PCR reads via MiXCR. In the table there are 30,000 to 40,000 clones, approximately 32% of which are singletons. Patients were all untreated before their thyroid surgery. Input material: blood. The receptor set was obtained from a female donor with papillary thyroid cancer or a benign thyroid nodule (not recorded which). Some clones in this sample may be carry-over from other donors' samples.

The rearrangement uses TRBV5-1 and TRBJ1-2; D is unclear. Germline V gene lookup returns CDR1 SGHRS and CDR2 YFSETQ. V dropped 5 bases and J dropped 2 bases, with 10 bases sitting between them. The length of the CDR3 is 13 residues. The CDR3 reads CASSPETNYGYTF. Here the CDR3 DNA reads TGCGCCAGCAGTCCAGAGACGAACTATGGCTACACCTTC.

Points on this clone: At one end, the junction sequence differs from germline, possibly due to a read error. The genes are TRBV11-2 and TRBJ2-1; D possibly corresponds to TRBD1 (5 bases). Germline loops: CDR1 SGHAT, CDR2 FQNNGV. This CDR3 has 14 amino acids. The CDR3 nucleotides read TGTGCCAGCAGTCAATACTTTAGGGGTGATGAGCCGTTCTTC. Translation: CASSQYFRGDEPFF.

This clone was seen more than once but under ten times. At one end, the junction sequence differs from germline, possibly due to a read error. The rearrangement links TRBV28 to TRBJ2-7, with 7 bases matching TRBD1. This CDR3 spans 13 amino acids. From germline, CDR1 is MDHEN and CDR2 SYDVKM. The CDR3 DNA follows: TGTGCCATCAGCCTATACAGAACAGGGGTACCGGACTTC. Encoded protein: CAISLYRTGVPDF.

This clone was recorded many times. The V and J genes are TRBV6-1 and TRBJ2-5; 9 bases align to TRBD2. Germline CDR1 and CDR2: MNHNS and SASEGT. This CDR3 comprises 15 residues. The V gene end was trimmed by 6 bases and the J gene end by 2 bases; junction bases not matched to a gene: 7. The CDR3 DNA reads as TGTGCCAGCAGAGGGACTAGCAGTTTACAAGAGACCCAGTACTTC. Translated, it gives CASRGTSSLQETQYF.

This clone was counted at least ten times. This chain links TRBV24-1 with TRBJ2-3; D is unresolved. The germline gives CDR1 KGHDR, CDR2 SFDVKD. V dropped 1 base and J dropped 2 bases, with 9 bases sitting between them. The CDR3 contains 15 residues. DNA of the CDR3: TGTGCCACCAGTGATTTCCCCAGAAACACAGATACGCAGTATTTT. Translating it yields CATSDFPRNTDTQYF.

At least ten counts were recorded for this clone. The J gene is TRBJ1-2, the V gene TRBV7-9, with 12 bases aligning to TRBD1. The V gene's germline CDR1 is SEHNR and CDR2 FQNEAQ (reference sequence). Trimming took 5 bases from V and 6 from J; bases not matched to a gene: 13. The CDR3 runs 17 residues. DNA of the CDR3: TGTGCCAGCAGCCCAACGATACCGGGACAGGGGGCGAATGGCTACACCTTC. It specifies CASSPTIPGQGANGYTF.

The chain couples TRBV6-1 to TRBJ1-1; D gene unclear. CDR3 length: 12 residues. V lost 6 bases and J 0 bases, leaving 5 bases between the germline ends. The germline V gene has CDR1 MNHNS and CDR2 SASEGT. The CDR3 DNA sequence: TGTGCCAGCAGGCGTATGAACACTGAAGCTTTCTTT. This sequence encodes CASRRMNTEAFF.

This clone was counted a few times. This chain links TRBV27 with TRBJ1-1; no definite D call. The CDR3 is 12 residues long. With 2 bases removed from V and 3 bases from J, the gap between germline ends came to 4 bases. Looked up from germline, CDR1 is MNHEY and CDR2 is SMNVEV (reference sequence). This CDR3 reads CASSLQDTEAFF. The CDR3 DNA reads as TGTGCCAGCAGTTTACAGGACACTGAAGCTTTCTTT.

CDR3 coding DNA: TGCAGTGCTCAAGTCTCGGGACAGGAGTCGAACGAGCAGTACTTC. Translation: CSAQVSGQESNEQYF. J is TRBJ2-7 and V is TRBV20-1; 8 nucleotides align to TRBD1. The germline V gene has CDR1 DFQATT and CDR2 SNEGSKA (reference sequence). The junction had 14 bases not matched to a gene; V was cut back by 5 bases and J by 5 bases. The length of the CDR3 is 15 residues.

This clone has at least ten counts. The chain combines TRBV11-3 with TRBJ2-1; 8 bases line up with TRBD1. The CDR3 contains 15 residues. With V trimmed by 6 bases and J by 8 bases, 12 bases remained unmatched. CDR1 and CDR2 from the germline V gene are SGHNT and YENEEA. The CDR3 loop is CASSPGRTGNDEQFF. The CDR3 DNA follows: TGTGCCAGCAGTCCGGGGCGGACAGGGAACGATGAGCAGTTCTTC.

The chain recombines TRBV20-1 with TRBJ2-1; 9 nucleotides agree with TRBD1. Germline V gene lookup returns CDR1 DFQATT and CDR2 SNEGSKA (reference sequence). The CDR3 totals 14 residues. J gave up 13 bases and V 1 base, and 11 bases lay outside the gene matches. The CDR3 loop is CSARGDRVSSDQFF. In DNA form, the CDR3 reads TGCAGTGCTAGAGGGGACAGGGTCAGCAGTGATCAGTTCTTC.

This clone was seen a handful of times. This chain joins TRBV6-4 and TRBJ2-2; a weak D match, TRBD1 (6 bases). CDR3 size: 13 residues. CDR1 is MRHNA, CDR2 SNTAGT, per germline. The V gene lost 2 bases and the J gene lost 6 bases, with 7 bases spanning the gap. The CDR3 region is CASSDGGAGELFF. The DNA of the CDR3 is TGTGCCAGCAGTGACGGGGGCGCCGGGGAGCTGTTTTTT.

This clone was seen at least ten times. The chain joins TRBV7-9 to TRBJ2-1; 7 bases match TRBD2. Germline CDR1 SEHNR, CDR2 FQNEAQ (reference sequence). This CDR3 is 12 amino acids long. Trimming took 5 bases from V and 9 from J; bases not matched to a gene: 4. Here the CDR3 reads CASSVSGTEQFF. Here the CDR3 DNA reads TGTGCCAGCAGCGTGAGCGGGACTGAGCAGTTCTTC. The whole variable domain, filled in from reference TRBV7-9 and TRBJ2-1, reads DTGVSQNPRHKITKRGQNVTFRCDPISEHNRLYWYRQTLGQGPEFLTYFQNEAQLEKSRLLSDRFSAERPKGSFSTLEIQRTEQGDSAMYLCASSVSGTEQFFGPGTRLTVL.

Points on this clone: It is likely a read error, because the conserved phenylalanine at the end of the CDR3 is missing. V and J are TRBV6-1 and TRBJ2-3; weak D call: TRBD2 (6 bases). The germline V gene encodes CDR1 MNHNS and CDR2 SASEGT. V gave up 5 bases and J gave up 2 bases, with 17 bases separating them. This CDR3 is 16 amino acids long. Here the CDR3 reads CASSPHYRENTDTQYL. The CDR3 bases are TGTGCCAGCAGTCCTCACTATCGGGAGAACACAGATACGCAGTATTTG.

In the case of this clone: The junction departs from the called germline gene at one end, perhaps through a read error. CDR3: CSITREIISDEQYF. The CDR3 DNA sequence: TGTTCCATCACACGGGAGATCATCTCGGACGAGCAGTACTTC. The gene calls are TRBV10-3 and TRBJ2-7; D might be TRBD2 (6 bases). This CDR3 region has 14 residues. Looked up from germline, CDR1 is ENHRY and CDR2 is SYGVKD.

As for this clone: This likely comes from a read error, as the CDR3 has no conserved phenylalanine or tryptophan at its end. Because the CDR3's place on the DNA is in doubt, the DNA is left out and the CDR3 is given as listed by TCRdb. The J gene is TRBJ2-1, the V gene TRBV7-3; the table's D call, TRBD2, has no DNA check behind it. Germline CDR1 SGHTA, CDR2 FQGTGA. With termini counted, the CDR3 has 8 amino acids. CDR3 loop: CASILKAG.

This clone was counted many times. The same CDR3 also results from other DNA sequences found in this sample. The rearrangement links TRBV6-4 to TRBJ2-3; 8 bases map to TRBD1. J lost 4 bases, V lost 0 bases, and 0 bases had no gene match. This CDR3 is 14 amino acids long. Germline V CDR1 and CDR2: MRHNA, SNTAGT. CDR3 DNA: TGTGCCAGCAGTGACTCACAGGGGGCAGATACGCAGTATTTT. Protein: CASSDSQGADTQYF.

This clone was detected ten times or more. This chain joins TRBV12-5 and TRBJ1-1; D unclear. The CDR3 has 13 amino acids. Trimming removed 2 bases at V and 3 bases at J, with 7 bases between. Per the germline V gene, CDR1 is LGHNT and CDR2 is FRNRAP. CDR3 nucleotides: TGTGCTAGTGGTTTGTCAGACGACACTGAAGCTTTCTTT. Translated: CASGLSDDTEAFF.

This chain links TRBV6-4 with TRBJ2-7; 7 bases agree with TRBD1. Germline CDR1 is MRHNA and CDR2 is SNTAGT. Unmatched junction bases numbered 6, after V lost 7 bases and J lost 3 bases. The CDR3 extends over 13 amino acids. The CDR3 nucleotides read TGTGCCAGCAAAAACACAGGGGTCTACGAGCAGTACTTC. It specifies CASKNTGVYEQYF.

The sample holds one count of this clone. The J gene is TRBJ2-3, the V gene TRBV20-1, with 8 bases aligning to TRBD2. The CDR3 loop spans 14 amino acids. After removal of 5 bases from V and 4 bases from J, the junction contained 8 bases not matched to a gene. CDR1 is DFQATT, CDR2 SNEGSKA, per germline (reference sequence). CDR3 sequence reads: CSAGRGGVSDTQYF. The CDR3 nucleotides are TGCAGTGCTGGACGGGGGGGTGTCTCAGATACGCAGTATTTT.

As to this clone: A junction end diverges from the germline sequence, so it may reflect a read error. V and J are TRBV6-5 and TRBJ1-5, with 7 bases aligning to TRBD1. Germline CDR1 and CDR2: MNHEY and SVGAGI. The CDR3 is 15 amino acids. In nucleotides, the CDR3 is TGTGCCAGCAGTTGCCCCAGGGGGGACGATCAGTCCCAGCATTTT. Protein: CASSCPRGDDQSQHF.

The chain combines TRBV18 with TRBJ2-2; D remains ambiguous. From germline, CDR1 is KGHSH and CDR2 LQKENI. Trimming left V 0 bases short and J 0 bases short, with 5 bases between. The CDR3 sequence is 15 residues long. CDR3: CASSPPVPNTGELFF. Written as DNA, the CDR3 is TGTGCCAGCTCACCACCAGTGCCGAACACCGGGGAGCTGTTTTTT.

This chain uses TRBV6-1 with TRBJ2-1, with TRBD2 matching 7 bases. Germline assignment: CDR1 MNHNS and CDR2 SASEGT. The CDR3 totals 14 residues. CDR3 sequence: CATRASGGRGEQFF. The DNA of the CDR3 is TGTGCAACCCGGGCTAGCGGTGGGCGTGGGGAGCAGTTCTTC.

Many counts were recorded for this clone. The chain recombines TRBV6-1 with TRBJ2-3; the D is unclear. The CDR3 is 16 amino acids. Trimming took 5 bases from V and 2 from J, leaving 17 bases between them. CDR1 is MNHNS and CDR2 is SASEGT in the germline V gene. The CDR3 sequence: CASSSVLQPDTDTQYF. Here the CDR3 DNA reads TGTGCCAGCAGTTCTGTTCTCCAACCCGACACAGATACGCAGTATTTT.

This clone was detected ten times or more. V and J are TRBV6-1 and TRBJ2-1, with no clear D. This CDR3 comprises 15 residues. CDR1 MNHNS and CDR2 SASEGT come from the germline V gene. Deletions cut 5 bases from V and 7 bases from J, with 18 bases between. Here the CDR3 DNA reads TGTGCCAGCAGTACCCGGACCCTGATAGAGAATGAGCAGTTCTTC. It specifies CASSTRTLIENEQFF.

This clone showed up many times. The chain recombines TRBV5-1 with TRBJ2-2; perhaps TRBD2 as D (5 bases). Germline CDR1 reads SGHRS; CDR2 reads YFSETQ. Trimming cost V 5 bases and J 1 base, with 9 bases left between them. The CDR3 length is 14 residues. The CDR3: CASRDSLNTGELFF. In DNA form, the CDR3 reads TGCGCCAGCAGGGACTCATTGAACACCGGGGAGCTGTTTTTT.

CDR3 in DNA: TGCAGTCCCGCACCCGGGACGGTCTACAATGAGCAGTTCTTC. It specifies CSPAPGTVYNEQFF. This chain connects TRBV20-1 to TRBJ2-1; the D call may be TRBD1 or TRBD2 (5 bases each). There are 14 residues in the CDR3. Germline V gives CDR1 DFQATT, CDR2 SNEGSKA (reference sequence). Trimming shortened V by 8 bases and J by 3 bases, and 17 bases separated the two germline ends.

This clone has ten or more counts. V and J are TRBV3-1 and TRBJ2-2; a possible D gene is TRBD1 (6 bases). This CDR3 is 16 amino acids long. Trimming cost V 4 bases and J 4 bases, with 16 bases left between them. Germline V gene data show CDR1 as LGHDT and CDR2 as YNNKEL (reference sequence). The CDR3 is CASSPPGQGSTGELFF. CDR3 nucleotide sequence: TGTGCCAGCAGCCCACCGGGGCAGGGGTCCACCGGGGAGCTGTTTTTT.

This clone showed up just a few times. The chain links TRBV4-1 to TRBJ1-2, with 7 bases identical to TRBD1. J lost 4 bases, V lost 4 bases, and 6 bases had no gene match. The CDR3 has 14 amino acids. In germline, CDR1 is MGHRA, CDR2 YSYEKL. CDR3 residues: CASSPSRDSYGYTF. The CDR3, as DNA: TGCGCCAGCAGCCCCAGCAGGGACAGCTATGGCTACACCTTC.

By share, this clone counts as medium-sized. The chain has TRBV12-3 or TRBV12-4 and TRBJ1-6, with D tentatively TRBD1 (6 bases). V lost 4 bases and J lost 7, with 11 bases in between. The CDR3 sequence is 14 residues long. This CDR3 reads CASSSWTANSPLHF. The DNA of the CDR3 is TGTGCCAGCAGTTCGTGGACAGCGAATTCACCCCTCCACTTT.